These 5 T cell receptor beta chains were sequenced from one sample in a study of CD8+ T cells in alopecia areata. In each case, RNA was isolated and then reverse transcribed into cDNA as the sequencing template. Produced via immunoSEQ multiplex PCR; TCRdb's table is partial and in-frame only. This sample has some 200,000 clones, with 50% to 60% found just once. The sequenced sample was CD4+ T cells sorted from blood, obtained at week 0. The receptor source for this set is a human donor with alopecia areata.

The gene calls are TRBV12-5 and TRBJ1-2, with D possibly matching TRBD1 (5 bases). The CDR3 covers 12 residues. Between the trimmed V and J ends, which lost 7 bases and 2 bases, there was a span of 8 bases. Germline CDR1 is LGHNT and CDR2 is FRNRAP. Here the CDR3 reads CASAPGNYGYTF. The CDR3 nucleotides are TGTGCTAGTGCGCCAGGGAACTATGGCTACACCTTC.

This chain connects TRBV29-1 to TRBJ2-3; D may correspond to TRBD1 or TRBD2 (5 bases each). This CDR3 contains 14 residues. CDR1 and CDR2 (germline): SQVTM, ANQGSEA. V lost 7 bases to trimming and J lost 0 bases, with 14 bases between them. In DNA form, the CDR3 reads TGCAGCGCGAGGGGTGCTTTGAGCACAGATACGCAGTATTTT. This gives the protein CSARGALSTDTQYF.

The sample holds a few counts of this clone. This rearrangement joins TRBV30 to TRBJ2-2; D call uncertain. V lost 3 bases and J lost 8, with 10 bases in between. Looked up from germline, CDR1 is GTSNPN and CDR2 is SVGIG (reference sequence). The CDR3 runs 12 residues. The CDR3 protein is CAWSPPFGELFF. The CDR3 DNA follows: TGTGCCTGGAGCCCTCCGTTTGGGGAGCTGTTTTTT.

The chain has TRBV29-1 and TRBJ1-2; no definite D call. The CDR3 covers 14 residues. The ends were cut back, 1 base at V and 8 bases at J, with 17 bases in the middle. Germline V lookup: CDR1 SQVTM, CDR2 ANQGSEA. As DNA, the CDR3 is TGCAGCGTTGAAGTTGGGGTTGGCGGCGTCGGCTACACCTTC. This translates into CSVEVGVGGVGYTF.

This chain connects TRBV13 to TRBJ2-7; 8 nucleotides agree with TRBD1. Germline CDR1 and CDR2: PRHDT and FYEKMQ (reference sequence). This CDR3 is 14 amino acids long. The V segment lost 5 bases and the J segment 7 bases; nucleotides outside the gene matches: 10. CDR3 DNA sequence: TGTGCCAGCAGCCTGAGGACAGGGCTGGGGGAGCAGTACTTC. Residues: CASSLRTGLGEQYF. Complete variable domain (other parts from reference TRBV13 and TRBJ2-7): AAGVIQSPRHLIKEKRETATLKCYPIPRHDTVYWYQQGPGQDPQFLISFYEKMQSDKGSIPDRFSAQQFSDYHSELNMSSLELGDSALYFCASSLRTGLGEQYFGPGTRLTVT.